The next 11 T cell receptor beta chains were all read from a single sample in a study of blood T cell repertoires in COVID-19. Only in-frame clones appear in the TCRdb table, and some are missing; sequencing was by immunoSEQ multiplex PCR. Found here are roughly 180,000 clones, around 80% of them singletons; the top ten hold approximately 10%. The sample consisted of peripheral blood. The source is a woman over 75 with COVID-19, enrolled during active disease.

The chain uses TRBV18 and TRBJ1-2; D remains unclear. Per germline, CDR1 KGHSH and CDR2 LQKENI. The CDR3 has 15 amino acids. V lost 3 bases and J 1 base, leaving 12 bases between the germline ends. CDR3 region: CASSPQADINYGYTF. The CDR3 nucleotides are TGTGCCAGCTCACCGCAGGCCGATATTAACTATGGCTACACCTTC.

The chain has TRBV4-3 and TRBJ1-3; possibly TRBD1 for D (5 bases). The V end was cut by 0 bases, the J end by 4 bases, with 10 bases between. Germline V gene data show CDR1 as LGHNA and CDR2 as YSLEER. The CDR3 runs 15 residues. This chain's CDR3 is CASSQDQGYGNTIYF. The CDR3 bases are TGCGCCAGCAGCCAAGATCAGGGTTACGGAAACACCATATATTTT.

CDR3 region: CATSRDRGDRESDTQYF. CDR3 bases: TGTGCCACCAGCAGAGATCGTGGGGACAGGGAATCAGATACGCAGTATTTT. This sequence joins TRBV15 and TRBJ2-3; TRBD1 agrees at 9 bases. The CDR3 has 17 amino acids. V lost 0 bases to trimming and J lost 4 bases; unmatched junction nucleotides: 8. The germline V gene has CDR1 LNHNV and CDR2 YYDKDF (reference sequence).

The V call is TRBV15, the J call TRBJ1-1; 7 positions match TRBD1. The germline V gene has CDR1 LNHNV and CDR2 YYDKDF (reference sequence). Trimming took 3 bases from V and 8 from J; bases not matched to a gene: 12. This CDR3 is 15 amino acids long. The CDR3 region is CATSRDGTAHGEAFF. The CDR3 region has the DNA TGTGCCACCAGCAGGGATGGGACAGCTCACGGCGAAGCTTTCTTT.

V usage is TRBV28 and J usage is TRBJ2-7; 8 bases align to TRBD2. V was pared by 11 bases and J by 4 bases, with 7 bases of the junction left unmatched. Germline V lookup: CDR1 MDHEN, CDR2 SYDVKM. The CDR3 extends over 12 amino acids. CDR3 nucleotide sequence: TGTGCCGCCGGGCGGGGGGCTTACGAGCAGTACTTC. This sequence encodes CAAGRGAYEQYF.

This sequence joins TRBV6-6 and TRBJ2-1; D is uncertain. Germline CDR1 is MNHNY and CDR2 is SVGAGI (reference sequence). This CDR3 comprises 14 residues. V was cut by 0 bases and J by 7 bases, with 10 bases left in between. The CDR3 region is CASSYSNAGNEQFF. The CDR3 DNA is TGTGCCAGCAGTTACTCGAATGCCGGGAATGAGCAGTTCTTC.

The chain employs TRBV6-1 and TRBJ1-5; D not resolved. Trimming left V 3 bases short and J 5 bases short, with 11 bases between. From germline, CDR1 is MNHNS and CDR2 SASEGT. The CDR3 loop spans 14 amino acids. The chain's CDR3 is CASSDNSLYQPQHF. The CDR3 coding sequence is TGTGCCAGCAGTGATAACAGCCTTTATCAGCCCCAGCATTTT.

The V call is TRBV5-1, the J call TRBJ1-2; perhaps TRBD1 as D (5 bases). Germline assignment: CDR1 SGHRS and CDR2 YFSETQ. Deletions cut 0 bases from V and 4 bases from J, with 7 bases between. The length of the CDR3 is 13 residues. As DNA, the CDR3 is TGCGCCAGCAGCTTGGGGGGCGCCTATGGCTACACCTTC. Its protein product is CASSLGGAYGYTF. The full variable domain, its missing parts supplied by reference TRBV5-1 and TRBJ1-2, is KAGVTQTPRYLIKTRGQQVTLSCSPISGHRSVSWYQQTPGQGLQFLFEYFSETQRNKGNFPGRFSGRQFSNSRSEMNVSTLELGDSALYLCASSLGGAYGYTFGSGTRLTVV.

This clone was counted only a few times. This chain links TRBV5-1 with TRBJ2-7; 8 nucleotides line up with TRBD1. Losses at the gene ends were 2 bases for V and 4 bases for J; bases not matched to a gene: 11. The germline V gene has CDR1 SGHRS and CDR2 YFSETQ. The CDR3 covers 16 residues. CDR3 bases: TGCGCCAGCAGCTTCGAGACAGGGGCATATCGATACGAGCAGTACTTC. It yields the protein CASSFETGAYRYEQYF.

The rearrangement links TRBV15 to TRBJ1-2; 8 bases align to TRBD1. CDR1 is LNHNV, CDR2 YYDKDF, per germline (reference sequence). The CDR3 contains 15 residues. Trimming at V came to 2 bases and at J to 2 bases, leaving 4 bases not matched to a gene. CDR3 sequence (DNA): TGTGCCACCAGCAGACTAAACAGGGGGAACTATGGCTACACCTTC. Its protein product is CATSRLNRGNYGYTF.

The V call is TRBV11-2, the J call TRBJ2-5; no firm D call. This CDR3 has 15 residues. Germline loops: CDR1 SGHAT, CDR2 FQNNGV. V was shortened by 3 bases and J by 1 base, with 12 bases between the two germline ends. The CDR3 DNA reads TGTGCCAGCAGCTTGTACTACCTGCCCCAAGAGACCCAGTACTTC. As protein: CASSLYYLPQETQYF.